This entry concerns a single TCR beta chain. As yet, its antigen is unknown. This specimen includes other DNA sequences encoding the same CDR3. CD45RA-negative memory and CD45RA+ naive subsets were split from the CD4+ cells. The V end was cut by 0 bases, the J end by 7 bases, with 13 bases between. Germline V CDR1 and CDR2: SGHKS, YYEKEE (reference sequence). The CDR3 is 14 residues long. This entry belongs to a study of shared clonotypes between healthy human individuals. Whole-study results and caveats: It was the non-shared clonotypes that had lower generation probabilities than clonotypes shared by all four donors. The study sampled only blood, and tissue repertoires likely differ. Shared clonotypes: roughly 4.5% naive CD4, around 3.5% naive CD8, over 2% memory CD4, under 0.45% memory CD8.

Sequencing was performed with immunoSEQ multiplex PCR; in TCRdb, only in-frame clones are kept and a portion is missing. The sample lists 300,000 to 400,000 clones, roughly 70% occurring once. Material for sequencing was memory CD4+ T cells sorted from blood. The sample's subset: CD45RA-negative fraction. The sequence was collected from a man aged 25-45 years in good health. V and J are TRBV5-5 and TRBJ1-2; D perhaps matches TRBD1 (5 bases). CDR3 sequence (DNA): TGTGCCAGCAGCTTGGGGGCCACAGGTCGTGGCTACACCTTC. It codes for CASSLGATGRGYTF.